Described below is a single TCR beta chain sequence and its context. What antigen it recognizes has not been identified. Base-call qualities are not available, and no considerably larger clone is one nucleotide away. V is pruned by 4 bases and J by 4 bases, leaving 11 bases of the junction without a gene match. CDR1 is given as MNHEY and CDR2 as SVGAGI, both from the germline V gene. From the cysteine up to the phenylalanine, the CDR3 has a length of 16 residues. Of all the DNA, just the CDR3 is kept, 48 bases in frame from base 1. The CDR3 regions of human TCRbeta chains were analyzed by immunosequencing. Regarding the original processing steps: Repertoire TCRs were checked for matches against a reference library of SARS-CoV-2-specific TCRs that had been generated using the MIRA antigen-specificity platform. Breadth was defined as the fraction of unique TCRs that were SARS-CoV-2-associated. Depth was defined as the fraction of total T cells that were SARS-CoV-2-associated. Using the MIRA data, each spike-specific TCR was assigned both to the spike region to which the TCR was reactive and to a CD4 or CD8 class. Log10-transformed breadth and depth values were compared by one-way ANOVA with Sidak's multiple comparisons tests. TCRdb holds this immuneACCESS table with in-frame rearrangements only. Some clones are missing; in checked studies, unresolved V genes explain under half, and the rest has no known cause. V, J and clone size reflect that table, while D and trimming were determined from the DNA. The sample data list about 130,000 clones, and around 84% of these were observed just once. The ten largest clones add up to 9% to 15% of the sample.

The sample's time point label, in plain terms: baseline before first vaccination. Vaccinee samples were obtained from the UK trials COV001 and COV002, which included a single-blind randomized controlled phase 2/3 trial of AZD1222 (ChAdOx1 nCoV-19) in healthy adults. Trial participant PBMC samples were collected at day 0 and day 28 after the second dose for TCRbeta chain sequencing. This specimen belongs to a study of T cell responses to AZD1222 COVID-19 vaccine (dated by TCRdb to the early 2020s). Some background on the complete study: AZD1222 recipients whose second dose came at about 4 weeks and those whose second dose came at about 12 weeks were combined into one group, since spike-specific TCR depth and breadth did not differ between the two schedules. A total of 233 trial participants underwent TCR sequencing, of whom about 210 had received two doses of AZD1222 and approximately 25 had received two doses of the MenACWY control vaccine. Trial participants were enrolled by age into 18-55, 56-69 and 70-plus year subgroups, with around 150, 28 and 57 TCR-sequenced participants respectively. General conclusions and limits of the study: Spike-specific TCR breadth and depth rose significantly after two AZD1222 doses compared with day 0 and with MenACWY recipients. Conclusions about previously exposed vaccinees are limited because only six or seven AZD1222 recipients were SARS-CoV-2 seropositive at baseline. The 56-69-year group was small, and its depth increase did not reach significance, likely because of low power. Because no day 14 peak-response samples were available, repertoires were characterized only after the peak T cell response. The whole spike protein was spanned by vaccine-associated CD4 TCRs, and dominant responses were seen in regions 160-218 and 743-854. Epitopes outside the regions mutated in the B.1.351 and B.1.1.7 variants were reportedly recognized by nearly half of the unique spike-specific TCRs. Participants were mostly white British and included more females than males, and it was suggested by the authors that clonal diversity may have been underestimated.

This sample comprised peripheral blood, obtained on day 0 of AZD1222 vaccination. The rearrangement joined TRBV6-5 to TRBJ1-2; TRBD1 agrees with 8 junctional bases. The receptor was derived from an adult in good health. CDR3 sequence: CASSSLSGGRGYGYTF. DNA sequence: TGTGCCAGCAGTTCCCTTTCAGGGGGCCGAGGCTATGGCTACACCTTC.